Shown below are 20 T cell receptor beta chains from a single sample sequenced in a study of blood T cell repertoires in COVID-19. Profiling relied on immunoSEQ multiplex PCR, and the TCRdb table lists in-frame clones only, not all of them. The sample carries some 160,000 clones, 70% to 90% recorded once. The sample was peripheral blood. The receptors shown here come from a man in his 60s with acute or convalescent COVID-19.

This CDR3 is CASIENWAVGSPLHF. The CDR3 region has the DNA TGTGCCAGCATTGAAAATTGGGCCGTTGGTTCACCCCTCCACTTT. The V and J genes are TRBV27 and TRBJ1-6; no definite D call. The CDR3 contains 15 residues. In germline, CDR1 is MNHEY, CDR2 SMNVEV (reference sequence). Deletions cut 7 bases from V and 9 bases from J, with 19 bases between.

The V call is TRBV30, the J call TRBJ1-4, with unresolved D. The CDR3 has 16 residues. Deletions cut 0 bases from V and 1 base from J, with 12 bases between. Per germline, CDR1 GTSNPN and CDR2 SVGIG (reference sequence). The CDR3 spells CAWSVAGRVTNEKLFF. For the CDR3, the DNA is TGTGCCTGGAGTGTAGCCGGGAGGGTAACTAATGAAAAACTGTTTTTT.

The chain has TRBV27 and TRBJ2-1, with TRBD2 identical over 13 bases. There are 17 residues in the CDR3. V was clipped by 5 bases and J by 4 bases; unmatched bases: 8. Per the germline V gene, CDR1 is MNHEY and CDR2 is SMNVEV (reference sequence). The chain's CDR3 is CASSLRLAGGLYNEQFF. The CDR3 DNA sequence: TGTGCCAGCAGTCTTAGACTAGCGGGGGGCTTGTACAATGAGCAGTTCTTC.

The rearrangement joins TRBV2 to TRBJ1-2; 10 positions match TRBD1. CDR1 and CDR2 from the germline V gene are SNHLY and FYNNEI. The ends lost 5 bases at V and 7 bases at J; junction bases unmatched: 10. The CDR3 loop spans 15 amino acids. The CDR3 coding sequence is TGTGCCAGCAGTACTCGACAGGGGGCGATTACTGGCTACACCTTC. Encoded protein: CASSTRQGAITGYTF.

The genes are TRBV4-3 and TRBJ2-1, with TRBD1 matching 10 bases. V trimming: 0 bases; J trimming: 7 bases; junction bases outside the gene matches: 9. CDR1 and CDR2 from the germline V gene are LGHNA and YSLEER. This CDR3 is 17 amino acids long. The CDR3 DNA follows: TGCGCCAGCAGCCAAGATTGGGGCGACAGGGGGCAAAATGAGCAGTTCTTC. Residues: CASSQDWGDRGQNEQFF.

CDR3 region: CASSVGSRGTGELFF. The CDR3 coding sequence is TGTGCCAGCAGCGTGGGGAGCCGGGGCACCGGGGAGCTGTTTTTT. This chain links TRBV9 with TRBJ2-2, with D perhaps matching TRBD2 (5 bases). The CDR3 runs to 15 residues. The germline CDR1 and CDR2 sequences are SGDLS and YYNGEE. V was clipped by 2 bases and J by 4 bases, with 12 bases between them.

The CDR3 spells CASSLEGQVGRAFF. CDR3 DNA sequence: TGTGCCAGCAGCTTGGAGGGACAGGTCGGTCGAGCTTTCTTT. The chain joins TRBV5-5 to TRBJ1-1; 8 bases line up with TRBD1. The V and J ends lost 0 bases and 10 bases, in that order; junction bases with no gene match: 8. This CDR3 is 14 amino acids long. Germline V gene data show CDR1 as SGHKS and CDR2 as YYEKEE (reference sequence).

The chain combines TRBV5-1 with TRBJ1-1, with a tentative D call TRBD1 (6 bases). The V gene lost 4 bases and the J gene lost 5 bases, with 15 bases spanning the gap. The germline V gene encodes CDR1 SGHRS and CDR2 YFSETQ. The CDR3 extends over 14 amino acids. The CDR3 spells CASSQLQGLTEAFF. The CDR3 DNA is TGCGCCAGCAGCCAGCTACAGGGATTAACTGAAGCTTTCTTT. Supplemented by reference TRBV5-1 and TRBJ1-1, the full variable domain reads KAGVTQTPRYLIKTRGQQVTLSCSPISGHRSVSWYQQTPGQGLQFLFEYFSETQRNKGNFPGRFSGRQFSNSRSEMNVSTLELGDSALYLCASSQLQGLTEAFFGQGTRLTVV.

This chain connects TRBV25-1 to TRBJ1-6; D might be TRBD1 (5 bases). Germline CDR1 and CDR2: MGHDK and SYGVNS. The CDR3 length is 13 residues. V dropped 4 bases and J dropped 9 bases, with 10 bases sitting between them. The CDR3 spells CASSAGQSSPLHF. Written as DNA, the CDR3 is TGTGCCAGCAGTGCAGGACAAAGTTCACCCCTCCACTTT. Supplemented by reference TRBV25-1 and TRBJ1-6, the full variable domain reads EADIYQTPRYLVIGTGKKITLECSQTMGHDKMYWYQQDPGMELHLIHYSYGVNSTEKGDLSSESTVSRIRTEHFPLTLESARPSHTSQYLCASSAGQSSPLHFGNGTRLTVT.

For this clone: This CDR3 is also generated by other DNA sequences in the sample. The CDR3: CASSQDSGGTDTQYF. The CDR3 nucleotides are TGTGCCAGCAGCCAAGATAGCGGGGGTACAGATACGCAGTATTTT. This chain connects TRBV3-1 (or the pseudogene TRBV3-2) to TRBJ2-3; 9 positions agree with TRBD2. CDR1 and CDR2 from the germline V gene are LGHDT and YNNKEL (reference sequence). The junction had 1 base not matched to a gene; V was cut back by 0 bases and J by 3 bases. This CDR3 contains 15 residues.

The CDR3: CASSLGLAGVGGTDTQYF. DNA for the CDR3: TGTGCCAGCAGCCTTGGACTAGCGGGGGTCGGTGGCACAGATACGCAGTATTTT. The chain has TRBV11-2 and TRBJ2-3; 13 bases are a match to TRBD2. With V trimmed by 5 bases and J by 1 base, 9 bases remained unmatched. The CDR3 runs 18 residues. Germline values: CDR1 SGHAT, CDR2 FQNNGV.

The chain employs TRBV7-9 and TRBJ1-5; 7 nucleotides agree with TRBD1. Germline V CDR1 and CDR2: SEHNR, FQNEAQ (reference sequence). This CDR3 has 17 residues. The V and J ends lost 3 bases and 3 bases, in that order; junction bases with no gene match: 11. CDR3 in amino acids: CASSFETGPYSNQPQHF. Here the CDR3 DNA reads TGTGCCAGCAGCTTTGAGACAGGGCCTTATTCCAATCAGCCCCAGCATTTT.

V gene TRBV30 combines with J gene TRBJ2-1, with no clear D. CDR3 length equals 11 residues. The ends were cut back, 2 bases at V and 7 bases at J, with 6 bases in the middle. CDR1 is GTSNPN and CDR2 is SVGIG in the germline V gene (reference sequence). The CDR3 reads CAWSLKNEQFF. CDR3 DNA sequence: TGTGCCTGGAGTTTAAAAAATGAGCAGTTCTTC.

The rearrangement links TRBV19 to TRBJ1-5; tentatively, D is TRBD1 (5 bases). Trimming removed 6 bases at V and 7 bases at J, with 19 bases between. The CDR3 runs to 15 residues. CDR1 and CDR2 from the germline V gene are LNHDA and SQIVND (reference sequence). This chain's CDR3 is CASSPGRGGRQPQHF. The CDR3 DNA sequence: TGTGCCAGTAGCCCAGGGAGGGGAGGGCGACAGCCCCAGCATTTT. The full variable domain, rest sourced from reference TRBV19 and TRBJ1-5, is DGGITQSPKYLFRKEGQNVTLSCEQNLNHDAMYWYRQDPGQGLRLIYYSQIVNDFQKGDIAEGYSVSREKKESFPLTVTSAQKNPTAFYLCASSPGRGGRQPQHFGDGTRLSIL.

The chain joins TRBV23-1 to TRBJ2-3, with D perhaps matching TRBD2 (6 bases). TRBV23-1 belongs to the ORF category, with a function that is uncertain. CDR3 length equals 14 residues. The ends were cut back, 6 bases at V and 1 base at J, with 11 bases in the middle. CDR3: CASRRPGGTDTQYF. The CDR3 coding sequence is TGCGCCAGCAGGCGCCCGGGGGGCACAGATACGCAGTATTTT.

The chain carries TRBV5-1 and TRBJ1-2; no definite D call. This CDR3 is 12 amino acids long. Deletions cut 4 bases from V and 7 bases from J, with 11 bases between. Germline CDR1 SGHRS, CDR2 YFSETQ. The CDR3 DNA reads TGCGCCAGCAGCCCTGGACTCTCTGGCTACACCTTC. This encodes CASSPGLSGYTF.

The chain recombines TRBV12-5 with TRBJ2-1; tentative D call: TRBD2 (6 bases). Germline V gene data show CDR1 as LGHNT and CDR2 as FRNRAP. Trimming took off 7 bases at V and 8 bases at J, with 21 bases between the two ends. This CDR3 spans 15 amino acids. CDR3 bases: TGTGCTAGTGCTACTGGGGTCGGGGGAAGGGATGAGCAGTTCTTC. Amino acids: CASATGVGGRDEQFF.

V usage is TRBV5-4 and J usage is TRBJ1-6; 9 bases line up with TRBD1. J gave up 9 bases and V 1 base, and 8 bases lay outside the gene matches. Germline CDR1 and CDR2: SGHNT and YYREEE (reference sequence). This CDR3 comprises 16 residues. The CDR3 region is CASSLIGTGSSSPLHF. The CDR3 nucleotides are TGTGCCAGCAGCTTGATTGGGACAGGGAGTAGTTCACCCCTCCACTTT.

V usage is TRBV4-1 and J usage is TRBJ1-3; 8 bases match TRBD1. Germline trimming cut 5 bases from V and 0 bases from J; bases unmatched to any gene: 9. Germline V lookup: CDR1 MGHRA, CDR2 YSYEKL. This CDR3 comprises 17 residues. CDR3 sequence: CASSLRTGINSGNTIYF. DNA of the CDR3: TGCGCCAGCAGCTTGAGGACAGGGATTAACTCTGGAAACACCATATATTTT.

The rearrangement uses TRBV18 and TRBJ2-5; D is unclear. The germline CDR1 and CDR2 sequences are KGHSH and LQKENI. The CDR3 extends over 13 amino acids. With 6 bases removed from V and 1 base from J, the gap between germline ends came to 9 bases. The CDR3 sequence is CASSRGSQETQYF. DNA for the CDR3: TGTGCCAGCTCCCGAGGTAGCCAAGAGACCCAGTACTTC.